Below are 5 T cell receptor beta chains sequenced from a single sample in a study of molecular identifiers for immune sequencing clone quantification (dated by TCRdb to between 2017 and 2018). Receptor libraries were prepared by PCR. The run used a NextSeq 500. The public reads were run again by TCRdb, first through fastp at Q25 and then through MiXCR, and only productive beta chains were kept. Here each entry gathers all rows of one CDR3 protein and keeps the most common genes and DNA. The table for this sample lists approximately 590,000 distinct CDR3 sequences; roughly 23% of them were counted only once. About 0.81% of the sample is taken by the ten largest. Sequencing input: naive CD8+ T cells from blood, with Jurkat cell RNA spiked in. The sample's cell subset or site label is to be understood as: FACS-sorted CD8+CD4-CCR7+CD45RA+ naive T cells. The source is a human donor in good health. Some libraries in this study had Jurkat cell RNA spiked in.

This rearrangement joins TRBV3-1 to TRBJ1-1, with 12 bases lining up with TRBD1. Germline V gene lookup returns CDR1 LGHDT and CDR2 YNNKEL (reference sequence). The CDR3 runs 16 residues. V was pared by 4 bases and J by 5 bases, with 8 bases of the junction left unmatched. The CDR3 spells CASSPPGQGAWTEAFF. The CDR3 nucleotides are TGTGCCAGCAGCCCCCCGGGACAGGGGGCTTGGACTGAAGCTTTCTTT.

CDR3 coding DNA: TGTGCCAGGGGGGACACTTCCAACTTAGCCAAAAACATTCAGTACTTC. Translation gives CARGDTSNLAKNIQYF. The V and J genes are TRBV2 and TRBJ2-4; D is perhaps TRBD1 (6 bases). V lost 9 bases and J lost 0, with 18 bases in between. Germline V CDR1 and CDR2: SNHLY, FYNNEI. The CDR3 totals 16 residues.

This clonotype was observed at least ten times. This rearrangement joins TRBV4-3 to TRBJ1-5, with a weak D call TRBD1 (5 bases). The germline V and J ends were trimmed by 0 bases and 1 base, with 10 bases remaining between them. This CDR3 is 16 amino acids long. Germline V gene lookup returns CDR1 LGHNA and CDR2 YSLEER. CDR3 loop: CASSQDLGQSNQPQHF. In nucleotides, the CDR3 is TGCGCCAGCAGCCAAGATCTGGGGCAAAGCAATCAGCCCCAGCATTTT.

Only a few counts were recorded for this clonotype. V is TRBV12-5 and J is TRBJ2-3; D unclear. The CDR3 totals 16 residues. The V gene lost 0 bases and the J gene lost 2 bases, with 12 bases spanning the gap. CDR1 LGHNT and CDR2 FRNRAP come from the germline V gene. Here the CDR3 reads CASGLVFGINTDTQYF. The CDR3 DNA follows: TGTGCTAGTGGTTTGGTATTTGGGATAAACACAGATACGCAGTATTTT.

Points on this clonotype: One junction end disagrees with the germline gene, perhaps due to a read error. CDR3 DNA: TGCGCCAGCTGTTTAACAGGGGTCCATGAGCAGTTCTTC. Amino acid sequence: CASCLTGVHEQFF. The chain carries TRBV12-3 or TRBV12-4 and TRBJ2-1; 7 bases are a match to TRBD1. The CDR3 totals 13 residues.